This entry describes one TCR beta chain. The antigen is unknown. This entry is derived from a study of OX40 agonist ivuxolimab in advanced cancers. Study overall: An anti-OX40 (CD134) antibody with agonistic activity, ivuxolimab, was administered to patients. The study gave patients intravenous ivuxolimab at 0.01 to 10 mg/kg every 2 weeks. General study results and limits: On average, CD8+ T cells showed a greater number of expanded clones than CD4+. At 0.1 to 3.0 mg/kg and by week 6, CD4+ and CD8+ T cells in the blood had expanded clonally.

CDR1 MDHEN and CDR2 SYDVKM come from the germline V gene. This CDR3 spans 16 amino acids. The V and J ends lost 3 bases and 7 bases, in that order; junction bases with no gene match: 8. Produced via immunoSEQ multiplex PCR; TCRdb's table is partial and in-frame only. The sample holds tens of thousands of clones, roughly nine tenths seen once. The material was CD4+ or CD8+ T cells sorted from blood, obtained in a trial of the OX40 agonist ivuxolimab. This sequence was found in an adult with an advanced solid tumor such as melanoma, head and neck, liver or kidney cancer. The V gene is TRBV28, the J gene TRBJ2-1, with 11 bases aligning to TRBD1. Here the CDR3 DNA reads TGTGCCAGCAGTTTCGGACAGGGGGCGATATCAAATGAGCAGTTCTTC. This codes for CASSFGQGAISNEQFF.